The entry below gives a single T cell receptor (beta chain) sequence along with its context. RNA totalling roughly 0.45 to 1 ug underwent reverse transcription with random hexamers. TCRdb reanalysed the immunoSEQ multiplex PCR reads using MiXCR and keeps one entry per CDR3 protein. The sample has some 300,000 distinct CDR3 sequences, around 85% seen once. These data originate in a study of CD8 T cells in Susac syndrome. The CDR3 has 12 residues. V lost 4 bases and J lost 5, with 9 bases in between. Germline CDR1 and CDR2: MDHEN and SYDVKM. Source material: CD8+ T cells from PBMCs. V and J are TRBV28 and TRBJ2-7; D may be TRBD2 (6 bases). This TCR derives from a human donor with multiple sclerosis. The CDR3 is CASSWGEDEQYF. The CDR3 DNA is TGTGCCAGCAGTTGGGGGGAGGACGAGCAGTACTTC.